This TCR beta chain originates from a study of T cells in Graves' hyperthyroidism and ophthalmopathy. Overall study: Blood was drawn when the patient was first diagnosed and still untreated.

The study's findings and limits: Among thyroid clonotypes expanded above 0.001, most also appeared in blood.

It was uncontrolled infection, other autoimmune disease, pregnancy or lactation that excluded patients. Amplification targeted TCR beta CDR3 regions from RNA transcripts. First-round RT-PCR with HTBI primers amplified the TCR CDR3 region. One entry per CDR3 protein, called by TCRdb with MiXCR from the multiplex PCR reads. The sample has hundreds of thousands of distinct CDR3 sequences, over 20% seen once. The V gene's germline CDR1 is MNHNS and CDR2 SASEGT. J was trimmed by 3 bases and V by 6 bases; bases with no gene match: 10. There are 18 residues in the CDR3. Of note for this clonotype: What it binds is unknown.

This sequence originates from a man under 40 with Graves' ophthalmopathy. The sample comprised blood. This rearrangement joins TRBV6-1 to TRBJ2-3; TRBD2 matches 15 bases. The CDR3, as DNA: TGTGCCAGCAGCTACGGGACTAGCGGGAGGAAGAAGACAGATACGCAGTATTTT. Translating it yields CASSYGTSGRKKTDTQYF.